Presented here are 11 T cell receptor beta chains from one specimen sequenced in a study of blood T cells in healthy people across ages. The use of a sample-barcoded 5' primer and a J-beta primer mix characterized a second PCR of about 7 to 12 cycles. TCRdb itself ran the 5' RACE reads through MiXCR, one entry per CDR3 protein. The sample consists of over 750,000 distinct CDR3 sequences, just under 25% of them appearing once. The same sample was also studied in work on T cells of mothers and their children.

Material for sequencing was blood. All receptors derive from a boy younger than 18 in good health.

V and J are TRBV2 and TRBJ2-5; D call uncertain. This CDR3 region has 12 residues. V dropped 11 bases and J dropped 2 bases, with 12 bases sitting between them. Germline loops: CDR1 SNHLY, CDR2 FYNNEI. CDR3 in DNA: TGTGCCGGAAATGGATTACAAGAGACCCAGTACTTC. Its protein is CAGNGLQETQYF.

The chain carries TRBV11-2 and TRBJ1-2, with 8 bases aligning to TRBD1. The J segment lost 8 bases and the V segment lost 0 bases, leaving 11 bases of the junction unmatched. Germline V gene data show CDR1 as SGHAT and CDR2 as FQNNGV. This CDR3 comprises 16 residues. CDR3 sequence: CASSLEGPGGGRGYTF. The CDR3, as DNA: TGTGCCAGCAGCTTAGAGGGGCCAGGGGGCGGACGAGGCTACACCTTC.

The chain uses TRBV20-1 and TRBJ2-7; 7 bases fit TRBD2. Germline CDR1 reads DFQATT; CDR2 reads SNEGSKA (reference sequence). The ends lost 1 base at V and 5 bases at J; junction bases unmatched: 8. The CDR3 totals 14 residues. CDR3 coding DNA: TGCAGTGCTAGAGGGGCGGGGGTTATGGACGAGCAGTACTTC. The encoded protein is CSARGAGVMDEQYF.

This clonotype was recorded a few times. A junction boundary mismatches the germline segment, possibly from a read error. V and J are TRBV5-1 and TRBJ2-4; a weak D match, TRBD1 (5 bases). This CDR3 is built from 14 residues. The germline V gene encodes CDR1 SGHRS and CDR2 YFSETQ. CDR3: CAGSLDGPDIIQYF. In DNA form, the CDR3 reads TGCGCCGGCAGCTTGGATGGGCCGGACATCATTCAGTACTTC.

This clonotype came up a few times. One junction end disagrees with the germline gene, perhaps due to a read error. The chain uses TRBV3-1 and TRBJ2-5; no reliable D call. The J call may be wrong; the DNA end is better matched by TRBJ2-7. This CDR3 comprises 12 residues. The germline gives CDR1 LGHDT, CDR2 YNNKEL (reference sequence). DNA for the CDR3: TGTGCCAGCAGTCAAGACCGTTCCGAGCAGTACTTC. It codes for CASSQDRSEQYF.

This clonotype came up a few times. V is TRBV19 and J is TRBJ1-2, with TRBD1 matching 8 bases. V trimming: 8 bases; J trimming: 0 bases; junction bases outside the gene matches: 8. The V gene's germline CDR1 is LNHDA and CDR2 SQIVND (reference sequence). The CDR3 spans 15 residues. The CDR3 region is CASEGQESSNYGYTF. The CDR3 nucleotides are TGTGCCAGTGAGGGACAGGAATCTTCTAACTATGGCTACACCTTC.

The chain combines TRBV12-5 with TRBJ1-6; D not certain. The germline V gene has CDR1 LGHNT and CDR2 FRNRAP. This CDR3 spans 17 amino acids. With 5 bases removed from V and 0 bases from J, the gap between germline ends came to 14 bases. The CDR3 reads CASGPTMRGSYNSPLHF. In DNA form, the CDR3 reads TGTGCTAGTGGTCCCACCATGCGGGGCTCCTATAATTCACCCCTCCACTTT.

The rearrangement links TRBV7-2 to TRBJ2-5; D not resolved. Trimming pared 4 bases from V and 2 bases from J, leaving 20 bases between. This CDR3 is 17 amino acids long. Per the germline V gene, CDR1 is SGHTA and CDR2 is FQGNSA. The CDR3 here is CASSSQVAAALQETQYF. For the CDR3, the DNA is TGTGCCAGCAGCTCACAAGTTGCGGCTGCATTACAAGAGACCCAGTACTTC.

In this sample, this clonotype turned up a few times. This CDR3 is CASSLRQGTRTGELFF. The CDR3, as DNA: TGCGCCAGCAGCCTCCGACAGGGTACGAGAACCGGGGAGCTGTTTTTT. The chain employs TRBV5-1 and TRBJ2-2; TRBD1 matches at 7 bases. Per germline, CDR1 SGHRS and CDR2 YFSETQ. Germline trimming cut 4 bases from V and 5 bases from J; bases unmatched to any gene: 11. This CDR3 comprises 16 residues.

V usage is TRBV7-2 and J usage is TRBJ2-3, with D possibly being TRBD1 (5 bases). The germline V and J ends were trimmed by 1 base and 1 base, with 12 bases remaining between them. Germline V gene sequence: CDR1 SGHTA, CDR2 FQGNSA. The CDR3 consists of 16 residues. CDR3 loop: CASSLGGELGTDTQYF. The DNA of the CDR3 is TGTGCCAGCAGCTTAGGGGGCGAACTGGGCACAGATACGCAGTATTTT.

V usage is TRBV6-5 and J usage is TRBJ2-5; tentatively, D is TRBD2 (7 bases). The V gene lost 0 bases and the J gene lost 5 bases, with 10 bases spanning the gap. CDR3 length: 14 amino acids. Looked up from germline, CDR1 is MNHEY and CDR2 is SVGAGI. CDR3 coding DNA: TGTGCCAGCAGTTACTCGCGGGGGCAGGAGACCCAGTACTTC. It is translated as CASSYSRGQETQYF.